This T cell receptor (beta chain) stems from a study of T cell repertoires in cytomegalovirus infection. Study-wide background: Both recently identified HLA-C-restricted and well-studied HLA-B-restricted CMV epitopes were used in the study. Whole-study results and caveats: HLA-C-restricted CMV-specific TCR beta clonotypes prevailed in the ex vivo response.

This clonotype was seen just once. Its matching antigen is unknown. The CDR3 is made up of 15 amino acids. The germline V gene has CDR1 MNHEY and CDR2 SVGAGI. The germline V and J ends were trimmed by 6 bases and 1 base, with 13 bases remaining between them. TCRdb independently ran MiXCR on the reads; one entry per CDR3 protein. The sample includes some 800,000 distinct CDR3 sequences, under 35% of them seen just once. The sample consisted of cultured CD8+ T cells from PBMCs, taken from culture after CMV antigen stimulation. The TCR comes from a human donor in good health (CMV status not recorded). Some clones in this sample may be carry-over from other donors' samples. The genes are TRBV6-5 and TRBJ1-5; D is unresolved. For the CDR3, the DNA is TGTGCCAGCAGGCTGACAAGCAAGAGCAATCAGCCCCAGCATTTT. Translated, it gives CASRLTSKSNQPQHF.